A single sample is the source of the 5 T cell receptor beta chains below, sequenced in a study of T cells in localized non-small cell lung cancer. Produced via immunoSEQ multiplex PCR; TCRdb's table is partial and in-frame only. The sample consists of tens of thousands of clones, under 90% of them appearing once. This sample comprised peripheral blood, obtained before any cancer treatment. All receptors come from a woman between 35 and 70 years old with stage I lung adenocarcinoma.

This rearrangement joins TRBV18 to TRBJ1-1; 10 nucleotides line up with TRBD1. Per germline, CDR1 KGHSH and CDR2 LQKENI. The CDR3 totals 15 residues. Unmatched junction bases numbered 3, after V lost 3 bases and J lost 2 bases. CDR3 DNA: TGTGCCAGCTCACCCGGACAGGGGGACAACACTGAAGCTTTCTTT. Translating gives CASSPGQGDNTEAFF. The full variable domain, rest sourced from reference TRBV18 and TRBJ1-1, is NAGVMQNPRHLVRRRGQEARLRCSPMKGHSHVYWYRQLPEEGLKFMVYLQKENIIDESGMPKERFSAEFPKEGPSILRIQQVVRGDSAAYFCASSPGQGDNTEAFFGQGTRLTVV.

The chain is built from TRBV6-5 and TRBJ1-2; TRBD1 might be the D (5 bases). The CDR3 runs to 15 residues. CDR1 MNHEY and CDR2 SVGAGI come from the germline V gene. Trimming removed 4 bases from V and 3 bases from J, with 15 bases in between. CDR3 sequence reads: CASSWGEGLDYGYTF. CDR3 coding DNA: TGTGCCAGCAGTTGGGGGGAGGGGTTAGACTATGGCTACACCTTC.

In this sample, this clone turned up once. This chain joins TRBV5-5 and TRBJ1-4; D call uncertain. The CDR3 is made up of 14 amino acids. Germline CDR1 SGHKS, CDR2 YYEKEE (reference sequence). The V end lost 6 bases, the J end lost 5 bases, and 14 bases lay between the germline ends. The CDR3 is CASNQDGSNEKLFF. DNA of the CDR3: TGTGCCAGCAACCAGGACGGGTCAAATGAAAAACTGTTTTTT.

The chain is built from TRBV27 and TRBJ1-5; D is unclear. Germline V gene sequence: CDR1 MNHEY, CDR2 SMNVEV (reference sequence). The CDR3 totals 16 residues. Trimming removed 6 bases at V and 2 bases at J, with 17 bases between. The CDR3 sequence: CASRPSLWQRNQPQHF. CDR3 DNA: TGTGCCAGCAGGCCCTCCTTATGGCAGCGCAATCAGCCCCAGCATTTT.

CDR3 bases: TGTGCCAGCTCACCATACAATTACAATCAGCCCCAGCATTTT. Protein sequence: CASSPYNYNQPQHF. The V and J genes are TRBV18 and TRBJ1-5; no reliable D call. Between the trimmed V and J ends, which lost 2 bases and 3 bases, there was a span of 8 bases. Germline V gene lookup returns CDR1 KGHSH and CDR2 LQKENI. This CDR3 contains 14 residues.